One and the same sample provided the 7 T cell receptor beta chains below, sequenced in a study of response to subunit inactivated influenza vaccine. Each CDR3 protein gets one entry after TCRdb re-called the RT-PCR reads with MiXCR. The data show about 620,000 distinct CDR3 sequences, 11% seen once. The sample also formed part of further work on T cells expressing NK-cell markers. From that report: The authors generated TCR beta cDNA through 5'RACE template switching with UMIs.

Here the sequenced sample was PBMCs from blood, taken on the day of vaccination. The receptor set was obtained from a man aged 45-65 years who received an inactivated influenza vaccine.

The rearrangement links TRBV3-1 to TRBJ2-7, with D perhaps assigned TRBD1 or TRBD2 (5 bases each). There are 13 residues in the CDR3. V was shortened by 5 bases and J by 3 bases, with 11 bases between the two germline ends. Looked up from germline, CDR1 is LGHDT and CDR2 is YNNKEL (reference sequence). The CDR3 DNA reads TGTGCCAGCAGCACAGGACTGATCTACGAGCAGTACTTC. Its protein is CASSTGLIYEQYF.

The chain uses TRBV5-6 and TRBJ2-7, with 14 bases lining up with TRBD2. Germline loops: CDR1 SGHDT, CDR2 YYEEEE. The ends lost 0 bases at V and 2 bases at J; junction bases unmatched: 13. CDR3 length equals 20 residues. This CDR3 reads CASSLVLGLAGVRPTYEQYF. CDR3 coding DNA: TGTGCCAGCAGCTTGGTCCTGGGACTAGCGGGGGTGAGACCGACCTACGAGCAGTACTTC.

The sample holds a few counts of this clonotype. J is TRBJ2-7 and V is TRBV5-1, with 10 bases that match TRBD1. The V gene's germline CDR1 is SGHRS and CDR2 YFSETQ. This CDR3 is built from 17 residues. V lost 0 bases to trimming and J lost 3 bases; unmatched junction nucleotides: 9. The CDR3 sequence is CASSLDVSGQGLYEQYF. In DNA form, the CDR3 reads TGCGCCAGCAGCTTGGACGTTTCGGGACAGGGGCTCTACGAGCAGTACTTC.

V gene TRBV6-1 combines with J gene TRBJ1-5; maybe TRBD1 (5 bases). Germline CDR1 MNHNS, CDR2 SASEGT. The CDR3 length is 13 residues. Trimming removed 7 bases at V and 7 bases at J, with 14 bases between. CDR3 in amino acids: CASTLQGSQPQHF. The CDR3 DNA follows: TGTGCCAGCACTCTCCAGGGTAGCCAGCCCCAGCATTTT.

The chain uses TRBV6-5 and TRBJ2-3, with D possibly being TRBD2 (6 bases). Trimming took 1 base from V and 5 from J, leaving 19 bases between them. The CDR3 consists of 17 residues. From germline, CDR1 is MNHEY and CDR2 SVGAGI. CDR3 bases: TGTGCCAGCAGTTACTATTGGTCGGGAGCTGGGTTAGATACGCAGTATTTT. Its translation: CASSYYWSGAGLDTQYF.

The CDR3 region has the DNA TGCAGTGCTAGACTAGCCCACACAGATACGCAGTATTTT. Translation: CSARLAHTDTQYF. The rearrangement uses TRBV20-1 and TRBJ2-3; a possible D gene is TRBD2 (5 bases). CDR1 DFQATT and CDR2 SNEGSKA come from the germline V gene (reference sequence). The CDR3 is 13 residues long. V was shortened by 2 bases and J by 2 bases, with 8 bases between the two germline ends.

This clonotype was detected only a few times. The chain couples TRBV20-1 to TRBJ2-5; 8 bases align to TRBD2. The CDR3 is 15 residues long. V was clipped by 0 bases and J by 4 bases; unmatched bases: 7. Germline values: CDR1 DFQATT, CDR2 SNEGSKA (reference sequence). CDR3 bases: TGCAGTGCTAGAGATTTCGGGGGGGGCCCAGAGACCCAGTACTTC. Protein: CSARDFGGGPETQYF.